This TCR beta chain was sequenced for a study of cytomegalovirus exposure and HLA in healthy donors (dated by TCRdb to the late 2010s). With regard to the full study: According to an earlier analysis of 587 of the donors, some 180 million T cells yielded roughly 110 million unique TCR beta sequences and around 300 Gb of sequence data. An early release that covered more than 550 HLA-typed donors contained 300 to 350 gigabases of sequencing data and tens of millions of unique TCR sequences. Across some 400 genotyped donors of the cohort, an average of about 240,000 unique TCR beta nucleotide sequences per donor were sequenced, and 15% to 20% of those sequences were non-productive. To decide whether each TCR beta V gene segment behaved as functional or pseudogenic, an earlier analysis of several hundred of the donors relied on high-throughput TCR beta sequencing. To predict cytomegalovirus infection status, the study combined high-throughput TCR immunosequencing, statistical association of individual TCRs with disease status, and machine learning. Typing coverage differed by locus: A, B, C, DRB1 and DQB1 were typed in about 620-630 donors, DQA1 in 500 to 550, DPA1 in 600 to 610, and DPB1 in 472. All discovery cohort repertoires had been generated on a single sequencing platform. HLA typing included class I and class II loci at four-digit resolution. Alongside the repertoire data, information on donor age, sex, ethnicity and CMV serostatus was compiled. Rather than drawing on any new phenotypic data, the later analysis identified candidate immune exposures from TCR beta sequences and the way those sequences occurred across donors. Besides the first cohort of approximately 710 subjects, a separate validation cohort made up of roughly 120 different subjects was used. The study aimed to test whether signatures of past pathogen exposure could be identified by cataloging public T cell receptors. The study profiled the T cell repertoires of fewer than 850 subjects by immunosequencing and related them to cytomegalovirus serostatus. Of the roughly 390 genotyped donors, 81% were placed in the genetic ancestry cluster associated with self-reported Caucasian donors. Because of strong linkage in the cohort, roughly five DR-DQ haplotypes were treated as single units for association and clustering. In a later analysis, previously published TCR beta repertoires from some 640 donors were re-analyzed and high-resolution HLA genotyping was added so that TCR occurrence patterns could be studied. A later genetic analysis took genome-wide SNP genotypes for about 55% of the 666 donors and used that subset as a discovery cohort.

What the research found in general, with its limitations: Because counts were too low, 15 to 20 rarely observed V segments, including chromosome 9 orphons, were left out of the earlier analysis of 587 of the donors. It was suggested by the authors that the approach could potentially be generalized to other disease states and immunological phenotypes. According to a later genetic analysis, donors in an Asian-associated ancestry cluster had fewer N-insertions in productive TCRs than the approximately 670-donor mean. A later analysis associated 15,000 to 20,000 TCR beta sequences with specific HLA alleles at a false discovery rate of 0.05. A cluster of highly shared sequence variants was judged likely to represent a technical artifact of the sequencing pipeline. An association between a missense DCLRE1C variant and V-gene and J-gene trimming of TCR beta chains was found in a later genetic analysis and replicated in an independent cohort. The presence/absence analyses assumed that sequencing depth was roughly uniform across donors, and that assumption may not be true. Across donors, most TCR sequences were observed very rarely, whereas some public TCRs were present in many individuals. An earlier analysis of approximately 540 of the donors showed that most TCR beta V segments appeared in productive rearrangements either about 87% or about 30% of the time, which broadly matched IMGT annotations. A total of 164 TCR beta chains were listed by the study as associated with cytomegalovirus. Assigning TCR associations to individual alleles was difficult when HLA alleles, especially DR and DQ, strongly co-occurred. A later analysis found that most CMV-associated TCR beta chains appeared HLA-restricted, with HLA associations seemingly driven largely by CMV exposure. The classifier was reported to diagnose cytomegalovirus status with high specificity and sensitivity in both the original cohort and the validation cohort. Only TCR beta chains were sequenced in this cohort, and the absence of alpha or paired-chain data limited detectable features. According to a later analysis, TCR association rates differed among HLA loci, with DRB1 alleles showing the most associated TCRs and HLA-C alleles showing the fewest. Compared with equally common non-associated chains, HLA-associated TCR beta chains in a later analysis were more clonally expanded and had lower generation probabilities. Because some donors lacked HLA typing at each locus, the association tests relied only on the typed subset. The only immune exposure information available for the cohort was CMV serostatus. Linkage disequilibrium might explain the correlated functional status among segregating V segments, but an unknown experimental factor could not be ruled out. The 87-base-pair reads could not distinguish some IMGT-functional V segments, including TRBV6-2 and TRBV6-3, so those segments were excluded. A later analysis reported that several top co-occurrence clusters appeared linked to parvovirus B19, influenza, CMV and Epstein-Barr virus. A further reported finding was that TCR beta sequences accurately predicted the HLA-A and HLA-B alleles for most subjects in the first cohort. A few of the identified cytomegalovirus-associated TCR beta chains were confirmed in vitro to be specific for cytomegalovirus antigens.

The method behind the library was the immunoSEQ multiplex PCR assay. For the multiplex PCR, a mixture combining 60 forward primers for TCR Vbeta segments and 13 reverse primers for TCR Jbeta segments was used. A multiplex PCR assay on genomic DNA amplified the CDR3 region of rearranged TCR beta genes. On the Illumina HiSeq System, the amplified TCR beta libraries were sequenced as 87-base-pair reads. For the original study's pipeline: A later analysis counted some 80 million unique TCR beta chains across the roughly 700 repertoires, and approximately 11 million of these chains were shared by at least two donors. A nearest-neighbor algorithm error-corrected the raw reads and collapsed the reads into unique sequences, merging closely related sequences to remove PCR and sequencing errors. V, D and J gene segments were assigned by aligning CDR3 sequences to IMGT reference sequences. For a sequence to be retained, at least a six-nucleotide match to both a V gene segment and a J gene segment was required. Rearrangements were classified as productive when the CDR3 lacked stop codons and remained in frame with V and J, and all other rearrangements were classified as non-productive. CDR3 was defined by IMGT convention, running from the second conserved V-encoded cysteine to the conserved J-encoded phenylalanine. In an earlier analysis of roughly 610 of the donors, sequences lacking an unambiguous match to a single V gene segment were excluded. An earlier analysis of some 610 of the donors called V segments functional above 56.7% productive rearrangements and segregating when the between-donor standard deviation exceeded 5%. To diagnose cytomegalovirus status from the catalog of TCR beta chain sequences, a statistical classification framework was built. V and J gene assignment, in a later analysis, came from comparing TCR nucleotide sequences with IMGT/GENE-DB human TR gene sequences. In a later analysis, CDR3 sequences and most-parsimonious VDJ recombination scenarios were assigned using the TCRdist pipeline. A later analysis defined each TCR beta chain by its CDR3 amino acid sequence plus V-gene family, and excluded reads lacking a unique V-gene family. In a later analysis, a few hundred highly shared, low-generation-probability nucleotide sequences were removed to address suspected cross-contamination and a sequencing artifact. In a later analysis, a clonal expansion index for each public chain was calculated from normalized within-repertoire ranks of inferred template counts. Generation probabilities in a later analysis came from a VDJ recombination model fitted to out-of-frame rearrangements, and those results were checked against IGoR. A later analysis scored TCR-TCR, TCR-HLA and TCR-CMV co-occurrence with hypergeometric tests, applying a repertoire-size bias correction to TCR pairs. False discovery rates were estimated in a later analysis by permuting HLA or CMV assignments 20 times. In a later analysis, co-occurring TCRs were grouped with DBSCAN, and TCRdist sequence similarity was added when clustering was performed within HLA-allele-positive subsets. Co-occurrence clustering excluded repertoires with fewer than 30,000 or more than 120,000 public chains, plus five with anomalous nucleotide sharing. Drawn from immuneACCESS, this table holds only the in-frame rearrangements with V and J called that TCRdb kept. Clones are partly lost; checked studies trace under half to an unresolved V gene and leave the rest unexplained. V and J calls and clone size are those listed in that table; D and trimming were worked out from the DNA. For this sample there are over 200,000 clones; approximately 90% appear just once. In total, the top ten clones hold roughly 1% of the sample.

As for this clone: Its recognized antigen is unknown. The sample holds no much larger clone one base away, and base qualities are not on file.

The cohort was made up of 500 to 850 healthy bone marrow donors. Cohort members were all nominally healthy when sampled, although unrecorded immune exposures were likely present. The donor was CMV seronegative and belonged to the group of under 400 seronegative cohort members. A peripheral blood sample was collected from each donor, and TCR beta sequencing was performed on peripheral blood mononuclear cells. Genomic DNA was extracted from the blood cell samples with the Qiagen DNeasy Blood Extraction Kit. The junction carries 13 bases between V and J, which are trimmed by 3 bases and 4 bases respectively. For CDR1 and CDR2, the germline V gene (reference sequence) lists MNHEY and SMNVEV. The CDR3 measures 14 amino acids from cysteine to phenylalanine. Only the CDR3 region is kept as DNA, spanning 42 bases read in frame from base 1.

This TCR derives from a woman younger than 30 in good health and CMV-seronegative. The material sequenced was PBMCs. The chain uses TRBV27 and TRBJ2-7; a tentative D match to TRBD1 spans 6 bases. The CDR3 protein: CASSFLGQIYEQYF. The DNA sequence is given as TGTGCCAGCAGTTTTTTGGGACAAATTTACGAGCAGTACTTC.